The 28 T cell receptor beta chains below all came from one sample that was sequenced in a study of T cell responses to AZD1222 COVID-19 vaccine. The repertoire was sequenced with immunoSEQ multiplex PCR; TCRdb's copy has only in-frame clones and lacks some. This sample has 75,000 to 95,000 clones, with 92% found just once. The material sequenced was peripheral blood, taken on day 0 of MenACWY control vaccination. All receptors come from an adult in good health.

In its sample, this clone was seen a few times. This sequence joins TRBV5-1 and TRBJ1-6; a weak D match, TRBD1 (6 bases). CDR3 length: 16 amino acids. Germline lookup yields CDR1 SGHRS and CDR2 YFSETQ. Between the trimmed V and J ends, which lost 4 bases and 4 bases, there was a span of 15 bases. For the CDR3, the DNA is TGCGCCAGCAGCCTCGCAGGGGATCCTTATAATTCACCCCTCCACTTT. Its translation: CASSLAGDPYNSPLHF.

The chain carries TRBV19 and TRBJ2-3; 10 bases line up with TRBD1. The J segment lost 5 bases and the V segment lost 4 bases, leaving 0 bases of the junction unmatched. Per the germline V gene, CDR1 is LNHDA and CDR2 is SQIVND (reference sequence). CDR3 length: 13 amino acids. The CDR3: CASSRTGGDTQYF. CDR3 coding DNA: TGTGCCAGTAGTAGGACAGGGGGAGATACGCAGTATTTT.

The chain is built from TRBV7-2 and TRBJ1-2; a possible D gene is TRBD1 (6 bases). Germline V gives CDR1 SGHTA, CDR2 FQGNSA. The V end lost 0 bases, the J end lost 4 bases, and 15 bases lay between the germline ends. CDR3 length: 16 residues. CDR3 bases: TGTGCCAGCAGCTTAGCGGGGCTAGGGGGGCTCTATGGCTACACCTTC. This codes for CASSLAGLGGLYGYTF.

V gene TRBV6-5 combines with J gene TRBJ2-5; TRBD2 might be the D (6 bases). This CDR3 comprises 11 residues. Looked up from germline, CDR1 is MNHEY and CDR2 is SVGAGI. Trimming pared 10 bases from V and 5 bases from J, leaving 11 bases between. CDR3 in amino acids: CATDRGETQYF. The CDR3 DNA sequence: TGTGCCACCGACCGGGGGGAGACCCAGTACTTC.

The genes are TRBV2 and TRBJ1-6; 8 nucleotides align to TRBD1. The CDR3 is 16 amino acids. V lost 2 bases and J lost 7; bases outside the gene matches: 7. Germline V gene data show CDR1 as SNHLY and CDR2 as FYNNEI. CDR3 sequence: CASSESDRGGNSPLHF. In DNA, the CDR3 is TGTGCCAGCAGTGAATCCGACAGGGGAGGGAATTCACCCCTCCACTTT.

The chain has TRBV28 and TRBJ1-6, with no clear D. The germline gives CDR1 MDHEN, CDR2 SYDVKM. The CDR3 contains 13 residues. Trimming pared 3 bases from V and 13 bases from J, leaving 13 bases between. The CDR3 sequence: CASSFGQTLPLHF. The CDR3 DNA follows: TGTGCCAGCAGTTTCGGTCAGACCCTCCCCCTCCACTTT. Looking up the rest from reference TRBV28 and TRBJ1-6 gives the full variable domain: DVKVTQSSRYLVKRTGEKVFLECVQDMDHENMFWYRQDPGLGLRLIYFSYDVKMKEKGDIPEGYSVSREKKERFSLILESASTNQTSMYLCASSFGQTLPLHFGNGTRLTVT.

The rearrangement joins TRBV28 to TRBJ1-5; tentatively, D is TRBD1 (5 bases). Germline CDR1 MDHEN, CDR2 SYDVKM. Trimming stripped 8 bases from V and 0 bases from J, with 14 bases between. The CDR3 is made up of 15 amino acids. The CDR3 here is CASSRVTYSNQPQHF. In nucleotides, the CDR3 is TGTGCCAGCTCCAGGGTCACCTATAGCAATCAGCCCCAGCATTTT.

The chain is built from TRBV28 and TRBJ2-7; 9 bases match TRBD2. This CDR3 region has 13 residues. Germline CDR1 MDHEN, CDR2 SYDVKM. V was pared by 7 bases and J by 2 bases, with 3 bases of the junction left unmatched. CDR3 in DNA: TGTGCCAGCACCGGCGGGGGGGCCTACGAGCAGTACTTC. It specifies CASTGGGAYEQYF.

V is TRBV28 and J is TRBJ2-2; TRBD2 matches at 12 bases. The germline CDR1 and CDR2 sequences are MDHEN and SYDVKM. This CDR3 has 17 residues. V dropped 0 bases and J dropped 6; count of bases not matched to a gene: 5. The CDR3 is CASSLWALAGGPGELFF. CDR3 sequence (DNA): TGTGCCAGCAGTTTATGGGCCCTAGCGGGAGGGCCCGGGGAGCTGTTTTTT.

This clone came up once. The chain is built from TRBV5-4 and TRBJ1-2; D is perhaps TRBD1 (5 bases). Germline CDR1 is SGHNT and CDR2 is YYREEE (reference sequence). This CDR3 has 14 residues. Between the trimmed V and J ends, which lost 5 bases and 4 bases, there was a span of 15 bases. The CDR3, as DNA: TGTGCCAGCAGTTGGGGCACAGACCCCTATGGCTACACCTTC. This encodes CASSWGTDPYGYTF.

This clone was found once. The chain is built from TRBV5-1 and TRBJ1-2; no reliable D call. The V and J ends lost 0 bases and 3 bases respectively, with 6 bases between them. The CDR3 has 13 amino acids. CDR1 and CDR2 from the germline V gene are SGHRS and YFSETQ. CDR3 DNA: TGCGCCAGCAGCTTGGAACAGTACTATGGCTACACCTTC. Amino acids: CASSLEQYYGYTF.

The V call is TRBV10-1, the J call TRBJ2-5; the match to TRBD1 covers 9 bases. V lost 2 bases and J lost 3; bases outside the gene matches: 7. The CDR3 has 16 residues. Germline V gives CDR1 WNHNN, CDR2 SYGVQD (reference sequence). The CDR3 spells CASSEGPGQGEETQYF. CDR3 nucleotides: TGCGCCAGCAGTGAGGGGCCGGGACAGGGAGAAGAGACCCAGTACTTC.

The V call is TRBV3-1 (or the pseudogene TRBV3-2), the J call TRBJ2-3; unclear D gene. There are 13 residues in the CDR3. Germline V CDR1 and CDR2: LGHDT, YNNKEL (reference sequence). With 0 bases removed from V and 9 bases from J, the gap between germline ends came to 10 bases. The CDR3 protein is CASSQDPPATQYF. In DNA, the CDR3 is TGTGCCAGCAGCCAAGACCCGCCGGCGACGCAGTATTTT.

This chain connects TRBV20-1 to TRBJ2-5, with TRBD2 as a possible D gene (5 bases). CDR3 length equals 13 residues. CDR1 and CDR2 from the germline V gene are DFQATT and SNEGSKA (reference sequence). V was shortened by 3 bases and J by 7 bases, with 15 bases between the two germline ends. The CDR3 is CSASYPQSGTQYF. CDR3 DNA: TGCAGTGCTAGTTACCCACAGAGCGGGACCCAGTACTTC.

The chain is built from TRBV11-2 and TRBJ2-1; 9 bases are a match to TRBD1. The germline V gene has CDR1 SGHAT and CDR2 FQNNGV. V lost 5 bases, J lost 8 bases, and 13 bases stayed unmatched. The CDR3 is 16 amino acids. CDR3 coding DNA: TGTGCCAGCAGCCCGAAGGGGGGACAGGGCGTACATGAGCAGTTCTTC. Encoded protein: CASSPKGGQGVHEQFF.

This chain uses TRBV10-1 with TRBJ2-3; 16 bases line up with TRBD2. This CDR3 is 17 amino acids long. The junction had 5 bases not matched to a gene; V was cut back by 7 bases and J by 1 base. Germline-derived CDR1 and CDR2 are WNHNN and SYGVQD (reference sequence). In DNA, the CDR3 is TGCGCCAGCACGGGACTAGCGGGAGGGCCATGCACAGATACGCAGTATTTT. This encodes CASTGLAGGPCTDTQYF.

CDR3 region: CASSVSPGHSGANVLTF. DNA for the CDR3: TGTGCCAGCAGCGTAAGTCCAGGCCACTCTGGGGCCAACGTCCTGACTTTC. The V call is TRBV9, the J call TRBJ2-6; D gene ambiguous. Between the trimmed V and J ends, which lost 1 base and 0 bases, there was a span of 11 bases. Germline values: CDR1 SGDLS, CDR2 YYNGEE. CDR3 length equals 17 residues.

The genes are TRBV7-6 and TRBJ2-2; D remains ambiguous. CDR3 length: 14 residues. Trimming cost V 1 base and J 1 base, with 4 bases left between them. Per germline, CDR1 SGHVS and CDR2 FNYEAQ. For the CDR3, the DNA is TGTGCCAGCAGCTTAGGCGAGAACACCGGGGAGCTGTTTTTT. Protein product: CASSLGENTGELFF.

This sequence joins TRBV29-1 and TRBJ1-1; 7 nucleotides align to TRBD1. Germline-derived CDR1 and CDR2 are SQVTM and ANQGSEA. The CDR3 is 13 amino acids. V trimming: 4 bases; J trimming: 4 bases; junction bases outside the gene matches: 6. The CDR3 DNA follows: TGCAGCGTTGTAGGGGGCTCGTTCACTGAAGCTTTCTTT. It codes for CSVVGGSFTEAFF.

The rearrangement joins TRBV6-6 to TRBJ2-7; D uncertain. Trimming shortened V by 7 bases and J by 1 base, and 14 bases separated the two germline ends. The CDR3 runs to 14 residues. Germline V gives CDR1 MNHNY, CDR2 SVGAGI (reference sequence). CDR3 loop: CASTSQILSYEQYF. The CDR3 DNA reads TGTGCCAGCACTTCACAGATACTTTCCTACGAGCAGTACTTC.

The V call is TRBV3-1 (or the pseudogene TRBV3-2), the J call TRBJ1-1; the D gene is possibly TRBD1 (6 bases). Between the trimmed V and J ends, which lost 3 bases and 7 bases, there was a span of 9 bases. Germline V gene sequence: CDR1 LGHDT, CDR2 YNNKEL (reference sequence). The CDR3 covers 12 residues. The CDR3 DNA is TGTGCCAGCAGCCACCTACAGGGTGAAGCTTTCTTT. Translated: CASSHLQGEAFF.

The chain couples TRBV30 to TRBJ1-5, with D tentatively TRBD1 (5 bases). This CDR3 is 13 amino acids long. Deletions cut 0 bases from V and 6 bases from J, with 9 bases between. Germline V gene lookup returns CDR1 GTSNPN and CDR2 SVGIG (reference sequence). Written as DNA, the CDR3 is TGTGCCTGGAGTGTACAGGCAAGTCAGCCCCAGCATTTT. Its translation: CAWSVQASQPQHF.

V usage is TRBV11-1 and J usage is TRBJ2-1; D is perhaps TRBD2 (6 bases). Germline CDR1 and CDR2: SGHAT and FQDESV (reference sequence). The CDR3 is 16 residues long. V was trimmed by 4 bases and J by 4 bases, leaving 17 bases between them. For the CDR3, the DNA is TGTGCCAGCAGCTCCGGATGGCGGGAAGCATACAATGAGCAGTTCTTC. Amino acids: CASSSGWREAYNEQFF.

This clone was seen a single time. This chain links TRBV11-1 with TRBJ2-5; 12 positions agree with TRBD2. Unmatched junction bases numbered 4, after V lost 5 bases and J lost 0 bases. Per germline, CDR1 SGHAT and CDR2 FQDESV (reference sequence). The CDR3 has 16 residues. CDR3 amino acids: CASSLGLAGNQETQYF. CDR3 nucleotides: TGTGCCAGCAGCCTGGGACTAGCGGGTAACCAAGAGACCCAGTACTTC.

The V call is TRBV29-1, the J call TRBJ2-5; a possible D gene is TRBD1 (5 bases). Germline loops: CDR1 SQVTM, CDR2 ANQGSEA. Trimming took off 7 bases at V and 4 bases at J, with 10 bases between the two ends. The length of the CDR3 is 11 residues. The CDR3 DNA reads as TGCAGCGCAGGGTATGGAGAGACCCAGTACTTC. As protein: CSAGYGETQYF.

V and J are TRBV19 and TRBJ1-1, with D uncertain. Germline V lookup: CDR1 LNHDA, CDR2 SQIVND (reference sequence). The CDR3 totals 13 residues. V was clipped by 5 bases and J by 0 bases, with 7 bases between them. CDR3 bases: TGTGCCAGTAGTGAAACAGTGAACACTGAAGCTTTCTTT. As protein: CASSETVNTEAFF.

The chain joins TRBV7-6 to TRBJ2-4; TRBD2 agrees at 15 bases. CDR3 length equals 19 residues. The junction had 12 bases not matched to a gene; V was cut back by 1 base and J by 8 bases. In germline, CDR1 is SGHVS, CDR2 FNYEAQ. The CDR3 bases are TGTGCCAGCAGCTTAGTCTCGGCCGGGACTAGCGGGGGGACGGACATTCAGTACTTC. Protein product: CASSLVSAGTSGGTDIQYF.

The rearrangement joins TRBV7-9 to TRBJ1-2; D may be TRBD1 (5 bases). Trimming pared 4 bases from V and 3 bases from J, leaving 15 bases between. Germline V gene sequence: CDR1 SEHNR, CDR2 FQNEAQ (reference sequence). CDR3 length equals 15 residues. This chain's CDR3 is CASSSHGQGYYGYTF. The CDR3 region has the DNA TGTGCCAGCAGCTCACATGGGCAGGGCTACTATGGCTACACCTTC.